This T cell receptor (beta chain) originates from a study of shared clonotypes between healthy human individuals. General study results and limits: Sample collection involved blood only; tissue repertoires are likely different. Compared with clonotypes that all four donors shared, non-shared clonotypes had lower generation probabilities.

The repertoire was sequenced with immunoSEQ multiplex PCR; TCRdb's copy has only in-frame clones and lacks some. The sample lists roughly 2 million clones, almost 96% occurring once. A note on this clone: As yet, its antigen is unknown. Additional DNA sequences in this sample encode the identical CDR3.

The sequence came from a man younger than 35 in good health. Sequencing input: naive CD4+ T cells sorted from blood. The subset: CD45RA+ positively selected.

This CDR3 is CASSDRGTGELFF. CDR3 nucleotides: TGTGCCAGCAGTGATAGGGGCACCGGGGAGCTGTTTTTT. The chain recombines TRBV2 with TRBJ2-2, with D possibly matching TRBD1 (5 bases). V was shortened by 3 bases and J by 4 bases, with 6 bases between the two germline ends. The CDR3 totals 13 residues. Germline-derived CDR1 and CDR2 are SNHLY and FYNNEI.